These 24 T cell receptor beta chains were sequenced from one sample in a study of T cells in Graves' hyperthyroidism and ophthalmopathy. RNA transcripts provided the source from which TCR beta CDR3 regions were amplified. With the HTBI primer set, the TCR CDR3 went through a first round of RT-PCR. TCRdb analysed the multiplex PCR reads with MiXCR anew, one entry per CDR3 protein. Of about 570,000 distinct CDR3 sequences in the sample, 35% to 55% were seen once. Specimen: peripheral blood or thyroid tissue (not recorded which). Every receptor here comes from an adult woman with Graves' disease, either hyperthyroidism or ophthalmopathy (not recorded which).

There are many counts of this clonotype. The rearrangement links TRBV2 to TRBJ2-7; TRBD1 matches at 8 bases. The CDR3 has 14 amino acids. CDR1 and CDR2 from the germline V gene are SNHLY and FYNNEI. V gave up 7 bases and J gave up 4 bases; unmatched junction bases: 9. The CDR3 region has the DNA TGTGCCAGCACCGAGCTGGGGACAGGATACGAGCAGTACTTC. This translates into CASTELGTGYEQYF.

Turning to this clonotype: Since a much larger clone is just one base distant, this may be a read error. V and J are TRBV12-3 or TRBV12-4 and TRBJ1-4; D is perhaps TRBD1 (5 bases). The CDR3 has 14 residues. Trimming took off 2 bases at V and 7 bases at J, with 11 bases between the two ends. In DNA, the CDR3 is TGTGCCAGCAGTTTACATGGGGGGGGTGAAAAACTGTTTTTT. This gives the protein CASSLHGGGEKLFF.

The chain has TRBV20-1 and TRBJ1-1; 7 positions match TRBD1. Germline assignment: CDR1 DFQATT and CDR2 SNEGSKA (reference sequence). This CDR3 contains 13 residues. With 5 bases clipped from V and 5 bases from J, the junction kept 8 bases outside the gene matches. The CDR3 is CSAGAQGGTEAFF. As DNA, the CDR3 is TGCAGTGCTGGGGCGCAGGGGGGGACTGAAGCTTTCTTT.

This clonotype was observed a handful of times. The chain carries TRBV2 and TRBJ2-3; D not resolved. V lost 6 bases to trimming and J lost 6 bases, with 19 bases between them. CDR1 SNHLY and CDR2 FYNNEI come from the germline V gene. The CDR3 sequence is 15 residues long. The CDR3 sequence is CASSQVAQSTDTQYF. The CDR3 coding sequence is TGTGCCAGCAGCCAAGTGGCACAGTCTACGGATACGCAGTATTTT.

In this sample, this clonotype turned up many times. The rearrangement uses TRBV20-1 and TRBJ2-7; the match to TRBD2 covers 10 bases. CDR1 DFQATT and CDR2 SNEGSKA come from the germline V gene (reference sequence). The junction had 5 bases not matched to a gene; V was cut back by 5 bases and J by 4 bases. There are 13 residues in the CDR3. CDR3 DNA sequence: TGCAGTGCTGCAGGACTAGCGGATTACGAGCAGTACTTC. It translates to CSAAGLADYEQYF.

This clonotype occurred many times. The rearrangement joins TRBV7-9 to TRBJ1-2; D may be TRBD1 (5 bases). This CDR3 is built from 11 residues. Germline V gene data show CDR1 as SEHNR and CDR2 as FQNEAQ (reference sequence). The ends were cut back, 8 bases at V and 6 bases at J, with 10 bases in the middle. The CDR3 loop is CASRSGHGYTF. CDR3 coding DNA: TGTGCCAGCCGGTCAGGGCATGGCTACACCTTC.

This clonotype was seen just once. This chain joins TRBV7-9 and TRBJ2-7, with D perhaps TRBD2 (5 bases). CDR1 is SEHNR, CDR2 FQNEAQ, per germline (reference sequence). Trimming removed 5 bases from V and 12 bases from J, with 14 bases in between. The CDR3 consists of 11 residues. The CDR3 reads CASSVSTGVYF. The CDR3 bases are TGTGCCAGCAGCGTCTCGACCGGGGTGTACTTC.

This clonotype was found many times. The chain carries TRBV9 and TRBJ1-1, with D perhaps matching TRBD1 (5 bases). The CDR3 has 15 residues. Germline V lookup: CDR1 SGDLS, CDR2 YYNGEE. V lost 3 bases to trimming and J lost 4 bases, with 16 bases between them. CDR3 coding DNA: TGTGCCAGCAGCGCAACTTTTTTCGGGGGCACTGAAGCTTTCTTT. Amino acid sequence: CASSATFFGGTEAFF.

The V and J genes are TRBV7-2 and TRBJ2-7; TRBD1 might be the D (6 bases). CDR1 SGHTA and CDR2 FQGNSA come from the germline V gene. CDR3 length: 8 amino acids. The CDR3 sequence: CASSLDSV. CDR3 DNA sequence: TGTGCCAGCAGCTTGGACAGCGTC.

V is TRBV20-1 and J is TRBJ1-6; tentative D call: TRBD1 (5 bases). The CDR3 is 14 residues long. Trimming stripped 6 bases from V and 5 bases from J, with 14 bases between. Germline lookup yields CDR1 DFQATT and CDR2 SNEGSKA (reference sequence). CDR3 protein: CSAITGGDNSPLHF. Written as DNA, the CDR3 is TGCAGTGCCATAACCGGGGGGGATAATTCACCCCTCCACTTT.

This clonotype occurred many times. The chain recombines TRBV3-1 with TRBJ2-6; 7 positions agree with TRBD1. In germline, CDR1 is LGHDT, CDR2 YNNKEL (reference sequence). J gave up 0 bases and V 3 bases, and 2 bases lay outside the gene matches. This CDR3 has 16 residues. The CDR3 coding sequence is TGTGCCAGCAGCCAGGGACAGAGCTCTGGGGCCAACGTCCTGACTTTC. This translates into CASSQGQSSGANVLTF.

V and J are TRBV7-9 and TRBJ1-1; 7 nucleotides line up with TRBD1. Germline CDR1 SEHNR, CDR2 FQNEAQ (reference sequence). The CDR3 totals 17 residues. V dropped 4 bases and J dropped 1; count of bases not matched to a gene: 12. The CDR3 nucleotides read TGTGCCAGCAGCTCATCTACCCGGACAGGACGGAACACTGAAGCTTTCTTT. Protein sequence: CASSSSTRTGRNTEAFF. Variable domain in full (rest from reference TRBV7-9 and TRBJ1-1): DTGVSQNPRHKITKRGQNVTFRCDPISEHNRLYWYRQTLGQGPEFLTYFQNEAQLEKSRLLSDRFSAERPKGSFSTLEIQRTEQGDSAMYLCASSSSTRTGRNTEAFFGQGTRLTVV.

V usage is TRBV7-3 and J usage is TRBJ1-5, with a possible D match to TRBD1 (6 bases). The CDR3 runs 14 residues. Trimming took 5 bases from V and 5 from J, leaving 13 bases between them. Germline V CDR1 and CDR2: SGHTA, FQGTGA. Here the CDR3 DNA reads TGTGCCAGCAGCCCCCGGGACACTTATCAGCCCCAGCATTTT. This sequence encodes CASSPRDTYQPQHF.

This chain connects TRBV18 to TRBJ1-2, with D possibly matching TRBD1 (5 bases). This CDR3 spans 16 amino acids. Germline lookup yields CDR1 KGHSH and CDR2 LQKENI. V was trimmed by 0 bases and J by 4 bases, leaving 15 bases between them. CDR3 amino acids: CASSPPPPGPAYGYTF. Written as DNA, the CDR3 is TGTGCCAGCTCACCACCACCTCCAGGGCCGGCCTATGGCTACACCTTC.

The rearrangement links TRBV2 to TRBJ2-6, with D possibly being TRBD2 (6 bases). The CDR3 contains 14 residues. Per germline, CDR1 SNHLY and CDR2 FYNNEI. V lost 6 bases, J lost 9 bases, and 15 bases lay in between. CDR3 sequence (DNA): TGTGCCAGCAGCAAATCGGGAGTCAACAACGTCCTGACTTTC. Its protein product is CASSKSGVNNVLTF.

The chain uses TRBV7-9 and TRBJ2-7; D possibly corresponds to TRBD2 (5 bases). The CDR3 sequence is 12 residues long. Trimming cost V 7 bases and J 7 bases, with 14 bases left between them. CDR1 SEHNR and CDR2 FQNEAQ come from the germline V gene (reference sequence). Written as DNA, the CDR3 is TGTGCCAGCACCTCGCGGGCGTTTGAGCAGTACTTC. The encoded protein is CASTSRAFEQYF.

The rearrangement uses TRBV6-1 and TRBJ1-5; D is perhaps TRBD1 (6 bases). This CDR3 is 14 amino acids long. CDR1 and CDR2 (germline): MNHNS, SASEGT. Trimming stripped 3 bases from V and 4 bases from J, with 10 bases between. Here the CDR3 reads CASSDEGGNQPQHF. The CDR3 DNA follows: TGTGCCAGCAGTGATGAGGGGGGGAATCAGCCCCAGCATTTT.

The gene calls are TRBV2 and TRBJ2-7; D is possibly TRBD1 (6 bases). CDR1 and CDR2 (germline): SNHLY, FYNNEI. The CDR3 consists of 15 residues. Trimming took 5 bases from V and 3 from J, leaving 17 bases between them. This chain's CDR3 is CASSLRSGAGYEQYF. CDR3 DNA sequence: TGTGCCAGCAGTCTACGATCAGGGGCAGGCTACGAGCAGTACTTC.

This chain connects TRBV7-9 to TRBJ2-7; tentatively, D is TRBD2 (6 bases). Germline V gene lookup returns CDR1 SEHNR and CDR2 FQNEAQ (reference sequence). V was shortened by 6 bases and J by 2 bases, with 14 bases between the two germline ends. This CDR3 region has 14 residues. The CDR3 protein is CASSFIGRTYEQYF. CDR3 nucleotides: TGTGCCAGCAGTTTTATCGGGAGAACCTACGAGCAGTACTTC.

This sequence joins TRBV6-1 and TRBJ2-2; D possibly corresponds to TRBD2 (5 bases). The germline CDR1 and CDR2 sequences are MNHNS and SASEGT. V lost 0 bases, J lost 0 bases, and 8 bases lay in between. The CDR3 spans 16 residues. The CDR3 bases are TGTGCCAGCAGTGAAGCTCTGACTACGAACACCGGGGAGCTGTTTTTT. Its translation: CASSEALTTNTGELFF.

In this sample, this clonotype turned up many times. The chain carries TRBV6-2 or TRBV6-3 and TRBJ1-5; D gene unclear. V gave up 0 bases and J gave up 6 bases, with 6 bases separating them. This CDR3 spans 13 amino acids. Germline loops: CDR1 MNHEY, CDR2 SVGEGT. The CDR3 loop reads CASSYSFTQPQHF. The CDR3 DNA reads TGTGCCAGCAGTTACTCTTTTACTCAGCCCCAGCATTTT.

This clonotype was counted at least ten times. The chain couples TRBV7-9 to TRBJ2-7; D unresolved. Trimming removed 5 bases at V and 2 bases at J, with 10 bases between. This CDR3 is 13 amino acids long. Germline V gene lookup returns CDR1 SEHNR and CDR2 FQNEAQ (reference sequence). CDR3 in DNA: TGTGCCAGCAGCCCAGACCACACCTACGAGCAGTACTTC. It yields the protein CASSPDHTYEQYF.

This clonotype was found many times. The J gene is TRBJ2-6, the V gene TRBV12-3 or TRBV12-4; D is unresolved. V shed 3 bases and J shed 2 bases, with 2 bases lying between them. This CDR3 region has 13 residues. The DNA for the CDR3 is TGTGCCAGCAGTTTTACTGGGGCCAACGTCCTGACTTTC. Its protein is CASSFTGANVLTF.

The table lists this clonotype with a few counts. The chain combines TRBV25-1 with TRBJ1-5; TRBD1 agrees at 8 bases. Per germline, CDR1 MGHDK and CDR2 SYGVNS. V lost 4 bases, J lost 5 bases, and 16 bases stayed unmatched. The CDR3 runs 18 residues. CDR3 nucleotides: TGTGCCAGCAGTGGAACTGACAGGGGTTATATCGGTGATCAGCCCCAGCATTTT. This codes for CASSGTDRGYIGDQPQHF.